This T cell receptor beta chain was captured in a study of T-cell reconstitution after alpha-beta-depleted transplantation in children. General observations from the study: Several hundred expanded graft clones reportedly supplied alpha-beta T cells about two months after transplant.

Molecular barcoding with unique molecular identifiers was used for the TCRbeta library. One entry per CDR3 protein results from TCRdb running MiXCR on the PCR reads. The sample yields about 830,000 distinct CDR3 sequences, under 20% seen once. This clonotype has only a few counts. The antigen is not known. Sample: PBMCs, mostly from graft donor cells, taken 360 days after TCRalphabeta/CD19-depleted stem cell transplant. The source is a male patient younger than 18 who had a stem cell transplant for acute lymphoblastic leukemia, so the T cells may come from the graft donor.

The CDR3 sequence is CASSLTSSHTGELFF. CDR3 in DNA: TGCGCCAGCAGCTTGACTAGCAGTCACACCGGGGAGCTGTTTTTT. This sequence joins TRBV5-1 and TRBJ2-2, with D tentatively TRBD2 (6 bases). V dropped 1 base and J dropped 3 bases, with 10 bases sitting between them. This CDR3 has 15 amino acids. Germline CDR1 SGHRS, CDR2 YFSETQ.